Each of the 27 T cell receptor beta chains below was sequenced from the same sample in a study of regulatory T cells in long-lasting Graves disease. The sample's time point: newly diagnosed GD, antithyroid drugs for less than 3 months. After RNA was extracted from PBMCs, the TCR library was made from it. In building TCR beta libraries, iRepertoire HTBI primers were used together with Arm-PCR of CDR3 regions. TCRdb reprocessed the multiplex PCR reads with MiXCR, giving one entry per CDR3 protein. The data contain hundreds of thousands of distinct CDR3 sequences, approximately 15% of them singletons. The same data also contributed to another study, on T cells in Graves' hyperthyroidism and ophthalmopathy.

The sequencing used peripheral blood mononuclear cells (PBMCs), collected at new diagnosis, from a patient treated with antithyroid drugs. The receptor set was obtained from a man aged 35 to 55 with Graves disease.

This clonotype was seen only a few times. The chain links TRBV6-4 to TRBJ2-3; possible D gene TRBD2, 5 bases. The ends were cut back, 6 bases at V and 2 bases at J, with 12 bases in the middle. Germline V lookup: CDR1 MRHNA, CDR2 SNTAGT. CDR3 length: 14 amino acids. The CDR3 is CASSLRAATDTQYF. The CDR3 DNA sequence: TGTGCCAGCAGCCTCCGAGCGGCCACAGATACGCAGTATTTT.

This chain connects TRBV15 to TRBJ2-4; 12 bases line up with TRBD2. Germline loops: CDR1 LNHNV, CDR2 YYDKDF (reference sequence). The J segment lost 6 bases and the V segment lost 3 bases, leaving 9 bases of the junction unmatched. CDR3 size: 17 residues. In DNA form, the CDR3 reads TGTGCCACCAGCAGGGGGGCTAGCGGGGGGGCCGGAAACATTCAGTACTTC. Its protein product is CATSRGASGGAGNIQYF. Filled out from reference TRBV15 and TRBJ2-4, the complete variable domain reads DAMVIQNPRYQVTQFGKPVTLSCSQTLNHNVMYWYQQKSSQAPKLLFHYYDKDFNNEADTPDNFQSRRPNTSFCFLDIRSPGLGDTAMYLCATSRGASGGAGNIQYFGAGTRLSVL.

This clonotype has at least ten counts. The CDR3 is CSARAASGANVLTF. As DNA, the CDR3 is TGCAGTGCTCGCGCCGCGAGTGGGGCCAACGTCCTGACTTTC. The chain combines TRBV20-1 with TRBJ2-6, with D unclear. The CDR3 has 14 residues. The germline CDR1 and CDR2 sequences are DFQATT and SNEGSKA (reference sequence). V lost 5 bases and J lost 3, with 11 bases in between.

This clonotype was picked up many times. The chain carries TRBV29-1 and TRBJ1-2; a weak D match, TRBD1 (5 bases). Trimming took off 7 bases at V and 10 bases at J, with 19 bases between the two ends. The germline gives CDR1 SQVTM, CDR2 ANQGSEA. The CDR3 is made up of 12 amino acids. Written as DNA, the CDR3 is TGCAGCGCCGACAAGGACGGGACGACCTACACCTTC. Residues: CSADKDGTTYTF. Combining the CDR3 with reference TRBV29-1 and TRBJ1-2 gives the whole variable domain SAVISQKPSRDICQRGTSLTIQCQVDSQVTMMFWYRQQPGQSLTLIATANQGSEATYESGFVIDKFPISRPNLTFSTLTVSNMSPEDSSIYLCSADKDGTTYTFGSGTRLTVV.

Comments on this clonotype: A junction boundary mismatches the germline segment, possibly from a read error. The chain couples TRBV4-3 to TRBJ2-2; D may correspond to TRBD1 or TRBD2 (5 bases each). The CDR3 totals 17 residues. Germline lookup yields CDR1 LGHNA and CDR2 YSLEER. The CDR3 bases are TGCGCCAGCGGCCAAAATAAGGGGATCCGGGGTGATGGGGAGCTGTTTTTT. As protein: CASGQNKGIRGDGELFF.

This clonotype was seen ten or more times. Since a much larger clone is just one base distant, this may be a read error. CDR3 in amino acids: CTSSFSFDTEAFF. CDR3 in DNA: TGTACCAGCAGCTTCAGTTTCGACACTGAAGCTTTCTTT. V usage is TRBV7-9 and J usage is TRBJ1-1; no definite D call. The CDR3 sequence is 13 residues long. Per the germline V gene, CDR1 is SEHNR and CDR2 is FQNEAQ (reference sequence).

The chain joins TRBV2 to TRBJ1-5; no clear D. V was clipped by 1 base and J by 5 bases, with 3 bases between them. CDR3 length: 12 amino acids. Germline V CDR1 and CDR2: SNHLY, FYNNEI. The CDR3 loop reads CASSEEDQPQHF. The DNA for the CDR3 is TGTGCCAGCAGTGAAGAGGATCAGCCCCAGCATTTT.

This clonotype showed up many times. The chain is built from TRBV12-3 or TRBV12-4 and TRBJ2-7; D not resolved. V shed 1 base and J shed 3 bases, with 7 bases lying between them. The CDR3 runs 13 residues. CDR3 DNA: TGTGCCAGCAGTTTAGTCAATAGCTACGAGCAGTACTTC. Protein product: CASSLVNSYEQYF.

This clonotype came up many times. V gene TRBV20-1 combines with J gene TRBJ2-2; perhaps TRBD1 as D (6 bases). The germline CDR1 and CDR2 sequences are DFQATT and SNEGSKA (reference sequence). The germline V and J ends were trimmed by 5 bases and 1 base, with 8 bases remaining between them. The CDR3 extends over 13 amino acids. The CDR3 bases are TGCAGTGCTGTGACAGGGAACACCGGGGAGCTGTTTTTT. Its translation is CSAVTGNTGELFF.

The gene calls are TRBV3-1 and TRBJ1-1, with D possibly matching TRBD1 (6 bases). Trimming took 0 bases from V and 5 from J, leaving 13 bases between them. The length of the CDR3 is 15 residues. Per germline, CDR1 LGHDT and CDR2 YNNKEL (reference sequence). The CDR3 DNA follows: TGTGCCAGCAGCCAAGAACCGGGGGCTGGGACTGAAGCTTTCTTT. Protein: CASSQEPGAGTEAFF.

The CDR3 nucleotides are TGTGCCAGTAGTATTATGACAGGGGGCTTCTACAATGAGCAGTTCTTC. It yields the protein CASSIMTGGFYNEQFF. The chain recombines TRBV19 with TRBJ2-1; 10 nucleotides line up with TRBD1. With V trimmed by 3 bases and J by 3 bases, 5 bases remained unmatched. The CDR3 totals 16 residues. From germline, CDR1 is LNHDA and CDR2 SQIVND (reference sequence).

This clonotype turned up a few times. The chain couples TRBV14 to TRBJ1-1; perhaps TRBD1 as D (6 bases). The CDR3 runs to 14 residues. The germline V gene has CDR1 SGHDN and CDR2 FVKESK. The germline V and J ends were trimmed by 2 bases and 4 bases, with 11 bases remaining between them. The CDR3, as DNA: TGTGCCAGCAGCCAACAGGGGATGAGCACTGAAGCTTTCTTT. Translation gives CASSQQGMSTEAFF.

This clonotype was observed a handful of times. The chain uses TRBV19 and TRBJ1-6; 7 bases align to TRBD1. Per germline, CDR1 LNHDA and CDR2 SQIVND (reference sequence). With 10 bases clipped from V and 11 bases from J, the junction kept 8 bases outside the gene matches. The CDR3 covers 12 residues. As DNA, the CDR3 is TGTGCCACAGGGGGAGGGTTTCCACCCCTCCACTTT. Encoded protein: CATGGGFPPLHF.

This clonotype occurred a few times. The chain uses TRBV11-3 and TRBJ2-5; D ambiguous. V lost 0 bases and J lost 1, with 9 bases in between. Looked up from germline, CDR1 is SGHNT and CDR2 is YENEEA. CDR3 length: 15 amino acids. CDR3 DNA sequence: TGTGCCAGCAGCTTAGATCCGTCCATCCAAGAGACCCAGTACTTC. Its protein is CASSLDPSIQETQYF.

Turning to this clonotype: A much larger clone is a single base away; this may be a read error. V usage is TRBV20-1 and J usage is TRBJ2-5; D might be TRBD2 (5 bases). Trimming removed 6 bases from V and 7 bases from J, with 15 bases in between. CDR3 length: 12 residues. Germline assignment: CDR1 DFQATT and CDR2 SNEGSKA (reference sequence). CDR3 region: CSAPRGMRTQYF. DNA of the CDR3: TGCAGTGCACCACGAGGGATGAGGACCCAGTACTTC.

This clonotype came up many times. Here the CDR3 DNA reads TGTGCCAGCAGTTTTAAGGGGTTCAGTTCACCCCTCCACTTT. Its protein is CASSFKGFSSPLHF. The V and J genes are TRBV27 and TRBJ1-6; tentative D call: TRBD1 (5 bases). V was pared by 3 bases and J by 9 bases, with 12 bases between. Germline V gives CDR1 MNHEY, CDR2 SMNVEV (reference sequence). The CDR3 has 14 residues.

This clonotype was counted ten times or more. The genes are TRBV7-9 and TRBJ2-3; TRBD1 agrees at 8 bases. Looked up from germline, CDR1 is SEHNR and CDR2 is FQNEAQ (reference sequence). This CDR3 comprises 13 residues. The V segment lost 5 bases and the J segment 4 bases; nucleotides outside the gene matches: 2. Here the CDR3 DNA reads TGTGCCAGCAGCAACAGGGGGGCAGATACGCAGTATTTT. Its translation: CASSNRGADTQYF.

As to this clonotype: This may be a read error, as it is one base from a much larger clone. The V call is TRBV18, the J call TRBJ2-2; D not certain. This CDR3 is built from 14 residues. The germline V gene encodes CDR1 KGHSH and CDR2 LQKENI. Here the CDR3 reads CVSTHKGNTGELFF. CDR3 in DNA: TGTGTCAGCACTCACAAGGGGAACACCGGGGAGCTGTTTTTT.

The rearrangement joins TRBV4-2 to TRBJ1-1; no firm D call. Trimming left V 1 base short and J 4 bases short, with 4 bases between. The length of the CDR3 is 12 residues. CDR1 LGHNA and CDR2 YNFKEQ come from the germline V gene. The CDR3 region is CASSQGATEAFF. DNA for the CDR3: TGTGCCAGCAGCCAAGGAGCCACTGAAGCTTTCTTT.

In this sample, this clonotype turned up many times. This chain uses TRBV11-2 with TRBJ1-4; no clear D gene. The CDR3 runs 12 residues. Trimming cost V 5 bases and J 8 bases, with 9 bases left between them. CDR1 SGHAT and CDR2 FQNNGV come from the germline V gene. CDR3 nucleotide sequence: TGTGCCAGCAGCCCCAACCGGGAAAAACTGTTTTTT. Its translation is CASSPNREKLFF. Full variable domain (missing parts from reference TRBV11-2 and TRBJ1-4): EAGVAQSPRYKIIEKRQSVAFWCNPISGHATLYWYQQILGQGPKLLIQFQNNGVVDDSQLPKDRFSAERLKGVDSTLKIQPAKLEDSAVYLCASSPNREKLFFGSGTQLSVL.

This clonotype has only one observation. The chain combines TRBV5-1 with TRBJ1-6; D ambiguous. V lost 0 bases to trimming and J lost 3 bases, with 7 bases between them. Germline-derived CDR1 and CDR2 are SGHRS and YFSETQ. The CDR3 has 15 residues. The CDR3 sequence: CASSLDRIYNSPLHF. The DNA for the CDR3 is TGCGCCAGCAGCTTGGACAGAATCTATAATTCACCCCTCCACTTT.

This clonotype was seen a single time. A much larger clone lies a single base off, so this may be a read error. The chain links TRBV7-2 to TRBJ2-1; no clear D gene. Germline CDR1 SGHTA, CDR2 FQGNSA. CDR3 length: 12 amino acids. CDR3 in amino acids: CASSLEYNEQLF. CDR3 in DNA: TGTGCCAGCAGCTTAGAGTACAATGAGCAGCTCTTC.

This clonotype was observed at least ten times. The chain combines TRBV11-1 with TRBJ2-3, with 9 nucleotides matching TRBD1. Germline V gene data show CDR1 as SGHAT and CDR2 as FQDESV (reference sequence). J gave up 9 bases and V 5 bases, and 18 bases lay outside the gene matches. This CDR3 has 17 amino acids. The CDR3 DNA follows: TGTGCCAGCAGCATCCTCCCCCTGAATACAGGGGGCAACACGCAGTATTTT. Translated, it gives CASSILPLNTGGNTQYF.

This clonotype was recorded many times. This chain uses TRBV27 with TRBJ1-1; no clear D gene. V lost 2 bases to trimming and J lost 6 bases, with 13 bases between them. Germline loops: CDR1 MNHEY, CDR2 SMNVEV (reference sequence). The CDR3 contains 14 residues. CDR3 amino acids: CASSLGRLYSEAFF. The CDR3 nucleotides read TGTGCCAGCAGTTTAGGACGGTTATATTCTGAAGCTTTCTTT.

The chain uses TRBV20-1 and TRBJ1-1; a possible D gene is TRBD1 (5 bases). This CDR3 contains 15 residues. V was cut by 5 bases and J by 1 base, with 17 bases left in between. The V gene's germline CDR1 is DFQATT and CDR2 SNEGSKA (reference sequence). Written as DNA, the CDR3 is TGCAGTGCTCAATACCCGGGACGTTGGAACACTGAAGCTTTCTTT. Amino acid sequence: CSAQYPGRWNTEAFF.

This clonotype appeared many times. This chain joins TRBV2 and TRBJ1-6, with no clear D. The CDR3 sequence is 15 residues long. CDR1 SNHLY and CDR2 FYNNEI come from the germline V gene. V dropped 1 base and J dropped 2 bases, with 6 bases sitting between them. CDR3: CASSEERAYNSPLHF. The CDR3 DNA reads TGTGCCAGCAGTGAAGAGAGGGCCTATAATTCACCCCTCCACTTT.

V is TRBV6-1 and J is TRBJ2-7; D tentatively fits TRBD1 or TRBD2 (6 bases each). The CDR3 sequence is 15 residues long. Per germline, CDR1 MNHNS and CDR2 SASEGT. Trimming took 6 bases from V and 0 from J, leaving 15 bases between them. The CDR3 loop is CASSKRGDNSYEQYF. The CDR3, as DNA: TGTGCCAGCAGCAAAAGGGGGGATAACTCCTACGAGCAGTACTTC.